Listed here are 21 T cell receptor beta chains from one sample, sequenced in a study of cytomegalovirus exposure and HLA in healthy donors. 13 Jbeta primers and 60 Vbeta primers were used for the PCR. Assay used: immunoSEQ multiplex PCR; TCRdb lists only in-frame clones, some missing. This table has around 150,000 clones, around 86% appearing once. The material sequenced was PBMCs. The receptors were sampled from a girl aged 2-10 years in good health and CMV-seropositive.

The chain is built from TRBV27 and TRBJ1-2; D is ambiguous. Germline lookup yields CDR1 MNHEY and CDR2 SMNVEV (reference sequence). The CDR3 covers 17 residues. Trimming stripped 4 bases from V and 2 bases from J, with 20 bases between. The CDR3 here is CASSSGSGREGNYGYTF. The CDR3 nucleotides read TGTGCCAGCAGTTCGGGATCCGGCCGGGAAGGAAACTATGGCTACACCTTC.

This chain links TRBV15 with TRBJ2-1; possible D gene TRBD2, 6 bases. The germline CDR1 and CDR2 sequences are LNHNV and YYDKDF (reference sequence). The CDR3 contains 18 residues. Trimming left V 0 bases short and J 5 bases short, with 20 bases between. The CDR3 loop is CATSRDLPKRVRDNEQFF. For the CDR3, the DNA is TGTGCCACCAGCAGAGATTTGCCAAAGCGGGTAAGGGACAATGAGCAGTTCTTC.

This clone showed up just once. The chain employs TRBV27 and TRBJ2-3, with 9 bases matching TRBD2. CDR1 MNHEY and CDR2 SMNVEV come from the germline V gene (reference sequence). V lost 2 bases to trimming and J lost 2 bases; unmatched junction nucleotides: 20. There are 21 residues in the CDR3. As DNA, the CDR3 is TGTGCCAGCAGTTTAGGAACGACTAGCGGAGAGGGGAGGGGGGCCACAGATACGCAGTATTTT. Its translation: CASSLGTTSGEGRGATDTQYF.

The CDR3 spells CASSRDSRNTGELFF. In DNA, the CDR3 is TGCGCCAGCAGCCGGGACAGTAGGAACACCGGGGAGCTGTTTTTT. This rearrangement joins TRBV4-1 to TRBJ2-2; TRBD1 aligns across 7 bases. CDR3 size: 15 residues. Germline V lookup: CDR1 MGHRA, CDR2 YSYEKL. J was trimmed by 1 base and V by 4 bases; bases with no gene match: 3.

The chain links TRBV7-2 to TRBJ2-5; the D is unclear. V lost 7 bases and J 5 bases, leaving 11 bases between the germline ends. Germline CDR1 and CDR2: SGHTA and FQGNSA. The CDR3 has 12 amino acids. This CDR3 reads CASNRLYETQYF. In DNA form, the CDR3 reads TGTGCCAGCAACCGTCTCTATGAGACCCAGTACTTC.

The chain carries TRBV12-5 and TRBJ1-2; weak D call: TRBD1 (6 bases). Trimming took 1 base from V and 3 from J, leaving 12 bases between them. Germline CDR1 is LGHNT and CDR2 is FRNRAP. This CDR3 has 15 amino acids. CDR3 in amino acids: CASGLGGGSDYGYTF. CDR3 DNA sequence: TGTGCTAGTGGTTTGGGAGGGGGATCGGACTATGGCTACACCTTC.

The CDR3 reads CAWSYTSEAFF. The CDR3 coding sequence is TGTGCCTGGAGTTATACTAGTGAAGCTTTCTTT. The rearrangement links TRBV30 to TRBJ1-1, with D hard to call. Germline V gene sequence: CDR1 GTSNPN, CDR2 SVGIG (reference sequence). V lost 2 bases and J lost 7, with 8 bases in between. This CDR3 region has 11 residues.

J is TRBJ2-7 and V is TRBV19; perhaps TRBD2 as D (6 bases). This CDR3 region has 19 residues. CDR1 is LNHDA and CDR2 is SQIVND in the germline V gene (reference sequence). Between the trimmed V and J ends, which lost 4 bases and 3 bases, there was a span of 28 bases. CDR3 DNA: TGTGCCAGTAGTACGTTACGCCATGGGACTCCCCAAACGAGCTACGAGCAGTACTTC. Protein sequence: CASSTLRHGTPQTSYEQYF.

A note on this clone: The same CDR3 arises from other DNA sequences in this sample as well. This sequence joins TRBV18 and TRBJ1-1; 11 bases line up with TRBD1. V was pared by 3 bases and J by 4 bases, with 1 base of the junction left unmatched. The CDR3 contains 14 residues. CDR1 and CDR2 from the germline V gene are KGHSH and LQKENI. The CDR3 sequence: CASSPGTGGTEAFF. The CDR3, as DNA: TGTGCCAGCTCACCCGGGACAGGGGGCACTGAAGCTTTCTTT.

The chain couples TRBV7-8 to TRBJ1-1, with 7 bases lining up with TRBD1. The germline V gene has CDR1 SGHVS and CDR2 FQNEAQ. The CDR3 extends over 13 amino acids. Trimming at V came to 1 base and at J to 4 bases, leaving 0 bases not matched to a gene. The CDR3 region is CASSLDRGTEAFF. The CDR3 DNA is TGTGCCAGCAGCTTAGACAGGGGCACTGAAGCTTTCTTT.

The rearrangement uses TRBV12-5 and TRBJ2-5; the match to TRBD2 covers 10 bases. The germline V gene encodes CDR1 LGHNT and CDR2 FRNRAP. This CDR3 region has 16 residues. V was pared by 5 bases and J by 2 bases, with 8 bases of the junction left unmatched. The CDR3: CASGPPSGGRQETQYF. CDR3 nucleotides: TGTGCTAGTGGTCCCCCTAGCGGGGGAAGACAAGAGACCCAGTACTTC.

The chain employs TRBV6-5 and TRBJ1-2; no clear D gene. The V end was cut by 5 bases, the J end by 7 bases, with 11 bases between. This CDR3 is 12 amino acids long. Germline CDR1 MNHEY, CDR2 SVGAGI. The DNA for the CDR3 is TGTGCCAGCAGTCCTAGTACTTCTGGCTACACCTTC. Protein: CASSPSTSGYTF.

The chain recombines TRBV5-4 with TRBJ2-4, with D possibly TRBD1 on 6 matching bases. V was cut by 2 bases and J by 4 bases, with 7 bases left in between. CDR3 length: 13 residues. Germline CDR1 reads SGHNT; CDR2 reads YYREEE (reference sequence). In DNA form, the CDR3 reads TGTGCCAGCAGCTTTCAGGGGAAAAACATTCAGTACTTC. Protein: CASSFQGKNIQYF.

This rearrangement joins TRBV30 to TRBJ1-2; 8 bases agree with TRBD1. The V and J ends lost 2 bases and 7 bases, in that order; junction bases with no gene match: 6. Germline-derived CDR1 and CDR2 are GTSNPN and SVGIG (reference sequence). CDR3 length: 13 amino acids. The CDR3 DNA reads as TGTGCCTGGAGTCCCCGACAGGGGTTTGGCTACACCTTC. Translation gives CAWSPRQGFGYTF.

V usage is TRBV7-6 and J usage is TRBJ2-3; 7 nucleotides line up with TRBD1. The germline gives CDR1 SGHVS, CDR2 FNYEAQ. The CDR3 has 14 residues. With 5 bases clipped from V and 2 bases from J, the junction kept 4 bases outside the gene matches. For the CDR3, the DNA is TGTGCCAGCAGCCTGACAGGGATCACAGATACGCAGTATTTT. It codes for CASSLTGITDTQYF.

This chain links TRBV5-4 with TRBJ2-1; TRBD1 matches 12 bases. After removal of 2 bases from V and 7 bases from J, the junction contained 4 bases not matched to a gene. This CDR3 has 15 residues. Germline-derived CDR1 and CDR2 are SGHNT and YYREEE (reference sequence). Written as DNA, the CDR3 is TGTGCCAGCAGCTTCGGGACAGGGGGCGAGAATGAGCAGTTCTTC. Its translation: CASSFGTGGENEQFF.

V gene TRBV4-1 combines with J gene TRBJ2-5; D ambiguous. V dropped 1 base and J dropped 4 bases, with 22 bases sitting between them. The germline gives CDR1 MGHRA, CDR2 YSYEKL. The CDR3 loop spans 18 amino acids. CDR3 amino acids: CASSQGCGPIPLGETQYF. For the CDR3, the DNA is TGCGCCAGCAGCCAAGGATGCGGCCCCATCCCCTTAGGAGAGACCCAGTACTTC.

CDR3 amino acids: CASSEGGAGEKLFF. CDR3 nucleotide sequence: TGTGCCAGCAGTGAGGGGGGAGCGGGGGAAAAACTGTTTTTT. The chain has TRBV6-1 and TRBJ1-4, with a tentative D call TRBD1 (5 bases). The CDR3 is 14 residues long. With 3 bases removed from V and 8 bases from J, the gap between germline ends came to 13 bases. Germline lookup yields CDR1 MNHNS and CDR2 SASEGT.

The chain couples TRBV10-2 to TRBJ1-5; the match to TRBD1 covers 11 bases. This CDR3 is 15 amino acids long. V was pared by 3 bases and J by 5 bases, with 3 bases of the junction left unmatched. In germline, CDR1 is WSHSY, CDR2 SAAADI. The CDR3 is CASSDRTGGHQPQHF. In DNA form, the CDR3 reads TGCGCCAGCAGTGATCGGACAGGGGGCCATCAGCCCCAGCATTTT.

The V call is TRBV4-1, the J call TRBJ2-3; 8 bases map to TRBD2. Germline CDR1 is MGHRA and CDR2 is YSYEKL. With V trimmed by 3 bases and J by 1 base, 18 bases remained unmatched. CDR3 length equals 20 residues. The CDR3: CASSQSVVLAGPTRTDTQYF. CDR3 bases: TGCGCCAGCAGCCAGTCTGTGGTCCTAGCGGGTCCGACCCGCACAGATACGCAGTATTTT.

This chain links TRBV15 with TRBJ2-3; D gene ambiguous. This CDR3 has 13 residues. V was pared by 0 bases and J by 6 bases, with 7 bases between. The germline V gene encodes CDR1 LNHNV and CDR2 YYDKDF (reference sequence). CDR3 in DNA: TGTGCCACCAGCAGAGATCCCCCGGATACGCAGTATTTT. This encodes CATSRDPPDTQYF.